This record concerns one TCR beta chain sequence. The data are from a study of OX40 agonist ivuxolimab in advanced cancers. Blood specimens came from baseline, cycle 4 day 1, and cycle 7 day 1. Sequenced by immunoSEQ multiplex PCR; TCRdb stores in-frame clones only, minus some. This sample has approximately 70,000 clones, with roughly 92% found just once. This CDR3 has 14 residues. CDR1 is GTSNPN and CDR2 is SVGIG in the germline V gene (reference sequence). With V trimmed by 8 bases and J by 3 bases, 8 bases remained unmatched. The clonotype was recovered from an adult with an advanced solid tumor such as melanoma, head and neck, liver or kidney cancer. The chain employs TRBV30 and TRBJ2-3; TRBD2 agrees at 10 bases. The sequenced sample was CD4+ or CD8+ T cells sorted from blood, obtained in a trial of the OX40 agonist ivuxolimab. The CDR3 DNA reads TGTGCCGGCACCGGACTAGCGGTAACAGATACGCAGTATTTT. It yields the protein CAGTGLAVTDTQYF.